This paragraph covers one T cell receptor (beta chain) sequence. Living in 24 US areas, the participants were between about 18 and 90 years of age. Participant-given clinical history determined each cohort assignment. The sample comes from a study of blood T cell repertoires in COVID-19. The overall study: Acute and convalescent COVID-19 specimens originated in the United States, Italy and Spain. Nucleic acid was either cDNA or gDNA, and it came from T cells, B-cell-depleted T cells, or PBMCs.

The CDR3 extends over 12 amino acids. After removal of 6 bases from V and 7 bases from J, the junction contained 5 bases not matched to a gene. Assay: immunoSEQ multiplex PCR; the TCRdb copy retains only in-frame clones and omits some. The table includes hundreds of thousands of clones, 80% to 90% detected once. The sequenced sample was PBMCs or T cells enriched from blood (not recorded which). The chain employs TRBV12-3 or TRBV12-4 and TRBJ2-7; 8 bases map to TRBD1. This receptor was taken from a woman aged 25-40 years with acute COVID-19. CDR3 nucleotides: TGTGCCAGCAGACAACAGGGGGGAGAGCAGTACTTC. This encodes CASRQQGGEQYF.